The rows below give T cell receptor beta chains drawn from one sample of a study of shared clonotypes between healthy human individuals. Generated by immunoSEQ multiplex PCR, the TCRdb table keeps only in-frame clones and is missing some. The table includes 1,100,000 or so clones, approximately 80% detected once. What was sequenced was memory CD4+ T cells from PBMCs. These TCRs come from a man younger than 35 in good health. Some clones in this sample may be carry-over from other donors' samples. The CDR3 runs from the conserved cysteine through the conserved F or W. D genes are given only for firm matches. Clone sizes are given selectively: once, few, many, or a class where the clone is expanded.

CDR3nt,CDR3aa,abundance,j_gene,d_gene,v_gene
TGTGCCAGCAGTTACCCGGGGACCGGGGAGCTGTTTTTT,CASSYPGTGELFF,NA,TRBJ2-2,NA,TRBV6-5
TGTGCCAGTAGTGATAGGGCCGACACTGAAGCTTTCTTT,CASSDRADTEAFF,NA,TRBJ1-1,NA,TRBV19
TGTGCCAGCATCCCGACTAGCGGTAACAATGAGCAGTTCTTC,CASIPTSGNNEQFF,NA,TRBJ2-1,TRBD2,TRBV27
TGTGCCAGCAGTGAAGGTCCAGCGGGAAACTACAATGAGCAGTTCTTC,CASSEGPAGNYNEQFF,NA,TRBJ2-1,TRBD2,TRBV6-1
TGCGCCAGCAGCTTGGCCGTCGGGGCCAACGTCCTGACTTTC,CASSLAVGANVLTF,few,TRBJ2-6,NA,TRBV5-1
TGTGCCAGTAGTTCCGCGGAGACCCAGTACTTC,CASSSAETQYF,NA,TRBJ2-5,NA,TRBV19
TGCGCCAGCAGCTTGGGGGACTCCACAGATACGCAGTATTTT,CASSLGDSTDTQYF,NA,TRBJ2-3,NA,TRBV5-1
TGCGCCAGCAGCCAGTATAGCGGGAGGGGGGTTTCGGATACGCAGTATTTT,CASSQYSGRGVSDTQYF,NA,TRBJ2-3,TRBD2,TRBV4-3
TGTGCCAGCTCACCACCAGGGGGTCCCTACAATGAGCAGTTCTTC,CASSPPGGPYNEQFF,NA,TRBJ2-1,NA,TRBV18
TGCGCCAGCAGCCAAGGGGCTAGCGGGAGTGTGGTCCATGAGCAGTTCTTC,CASSQGASGSVVHEQFF,NA,TRBJ2-1,TRBD2,TRBV4-1
TGTGCTAGTGGGCAGGGCGGGAGCACTGAAGCTTTCTTT,CASGQGGSTEAFF,NA,TRBJ1-1,NA,TRBV12-5
TGCGCCAGCAGTGAGTCCTCCCCGCCGAATGAAAAACTGTTTTTT,CASSESSPPNEKLFF,NA,TRBJ1-4,NA,TRBV10-1
TGTGCCAGCAGTGAAGGATTAGCGGGAGTTGAGCAGTTCTTC,CASSEGLAGVEQFF,NA,TRBJ2-1,TRBD2,TRBV25-1
TGTGCCAGCGGACTAGCGGGAGGGGGTGAGCAGTACTTC,CASGLAGGGEQYF,few,TRBJ2-7,TRBD2,TRBV5-4
TGTGCCAGCAAACAGTCGGGGAGCACAGATACGCAGTATTTT,CASKQSGSTDTQYF,NA,TRBJ2-3,NA,TRBV2
TGTGCCAGTAGTATTACAGGGGGCTACTATGGCTACACCTTC,CASSITGGYYGYTF,NA,TRBJ1-2,TRBD1,TRBV19
TGCGCCAGCAGCTTAAGACTAGCGACAGATACGCAGTATTTT,CASSLRLATDTQYF,NA,TRBJ2-3,TRBD2,TRBV5-1
TGTGCCAGCAGCGTAAGCCCGAACAATGAGCAGTTCTTC,CASSVSPNNEQFF,NA,TRBJ2-1,NA,TRBV9
TGTGCCAGCAAGGGACAGCTGAACACCGGGGAGCTGTTTTTT,CASKGQLNTGELFF,NA,TRBJ2-2,TRBD1,TRBV28
TGTGCCAGCAGTTTATGGGGTCAGGGGGGCTACAATGAGCAGTTCTTC,CASSLWGQGGYNEQFF,NA,TRBJ2-1,NA,TRBV28
TGTGCCAGCAGCTCTCAAACCGGCGGGAGCGAAGAGACCCAGTACTTC,CASSSQTGGSEETQYF,NA,TRBJ2-5,TRBD2,TRBV5-4
TGTGCCAGCAGTCCCCCGACAGGGACGGGCTATTTTGGGGGCTACACCTTC,CASSPPTGTGYFGGYTF,NA,TRBJ1-2,TRBD1,TRBV27
TGTGCCAGCAGCTTAGGGTCTTTCTATGGCTACACCTTC,CASSLGSFYGYTF,few,TRBJ1-2,NA,TRBV7-2
TGTGCCAGCAGCATACCCAACCGTGGTGAGCAGTTCTTC,CASSIPNRGEQFF,once,TRBJ2-1,NA,TRBV7-9
TGTGCCAGCAGCCGGTCGGACAGGGATGGCTACACCTTC,CASSRSDRDGYTF,NA,TRBJ1-2,TRBD1,TRBV4-2
TGCAGCGTGGCCCTAGAGCGAAGAGGCGAGCAGTACTTC,CSVALERRGEQYF,NA,TRBJ2-7,NA,TRBV29-1
TGTGCCAGCTCACCACCGTCGGGGTACGCCGGGGAGCTGTTTTTT,CASSPPSGYAGELFF,NA,TRBJ2-2,NA,TRBV18
TGTGCCAGCCTCCCCGGGACAAAAGGCGAAAAACTGTTTTTT,CASLPGTKGEKLFF,NA,TRBJ1-4,NA,TRBV28
TGCAGCGTTGAAGAGAGCTTCGGCTACGAGCAGTACTTC,CSVEESFGYEQYF,NA,TRBJ2-7,NA,TRBV29-1
TGTGCCAGCAGCCCCGGCACAGGGGCTGATACGCAATATTTT,CASSPGTGADTQYF,NA,TRBJ2-3,TRBD1,TRBV7-7
TGTGCCAGCAGTCCGAGGGGGGAGCGAACTGAAGCTTTCTTT,CASSPRGERTEAFF,NA,TRBJ1-1,NA,TRBV6-6
TGTGCCAGCAGTAGGGCAGGGAGTAGGAACACCATATATTTT,CASSRAGSRNTIYF,NA,TRBJ1-3,NA,TRBV27
TGTGCCAGCAGCCCAAGGTGGGACTTCAGGGAAAAACTGTTTTTT,CASSPRWDFREKLFF,NA,TRBJ1-4,NA,TRBV27
TGCGCCAGCAGCCAAGATAAGCCCACAGATACGCAGTATTTT,CASSQDKPTDTQYF,NA,TRBJ2-3,NA,TRBV4-3
TGTGCCAGCAGCTTAGGAGGGACTAGCGGGAACCTTGACCAGTACTTC,CASSLGGTSGNLDQYF,once,TRBJ2-7,TRBD2,TRBV7-2
TGCGCCAGCAGCACGGACGGCTACAATGAGCAGTTCTTC,CASSTDGYNEQFF,NA,TRBJ2-1,NA,TRBV5-1
TGTGCCAGCAGTTACGCTAGCGGATTCTCCTACAATGAGCAGTTCTTC,CASSYASGFSYNEQFF,few,TRBJ2-1,TRBD2,TRBV28
TGTGCCTGGGGCAAGACAGGGAACAATCAGCCCCAGCATTTT,CAWGKTGNNQPQHF,NA,TRBJ1-5,TRBD1,TRBV30
TGTGCCAGCAGCTTGCGGGGGGTGCTCACTGAAGCTTTCTTT,CASSLRGVLTEAFF,NA,TRBJ1-1,NA,TRBV5-5